This TCR beta chain emerged from a study of early stage breast cancer tumors (TCRdb year 2017). Study-level background: Of the 16 invasive breast tumors, twelve were found to be estrogen receptor-positive, progesterone receptor-positive and HER2-negative. Of the approximately twelve ER+/PR+/HER2- tumors, eight were classified as invasive ductal carcinomas and four as invasive lobular carcinomas. On average, each sample had around 10-fold read coverage. Across all samples, about 3,000,000 templates representing about 1 million unique clonotypes were detected. What the study reported, not specific to this receptor: Repertoires from blood resembled normal breast more closely than tumor, and using blood as a reference for each tissue separated tumor from normal in about 90% of the 16 patients. Chain pairing and functional markers such as CD4, CD8 and FOXP3 were not captured by bulk genomic DNA sequencing of unsorted cells. The small cohort size prevented analysis by tumor subtype. Compared with adjacent normal breast tissue, tumors had roughly 2.7-fold higher T cell density and higher clonality. Enriched TCRB sequences shared across patients were found to be mostly commonly generated sequences that were unlikely to play an important role in the tumor microenvironment.

On this clone itself: The clone's antigen remains unknown. No quality values exist for individual bases; no much larger clone is one base distant.

CDR1 and CDR2 (MGHRA, YSYEKL) derive from the germline V gene. V is trimmed back by 0 bases and J by 2 bases, and the junction contains 10 bases that no gene match accounts for. The CDR3 goes from the cysteine to the phenylalanine over 17 residues. The sequence is cut down to CDR3 DNA, 51 bases in frame from base 1. The study profiled bulk TCR beta-chain repertoires in matched peripheral blood, tumor and adjacent normal breast tissue taken from approximately 15 patients with early-stage breast cancer. Before surgery, about 5-11 mL of whole blood was collected into EDTA tubes and then processed within 2 hours. Peripheral blood mononuclear cells were isolated by Ficoll-Paque centrifugation in SepMate-50 tubes. PBMCs were cryopreserved in approximately 90% FBS with approximately 10% DMSO in aliquots of roughly 1.8 to 4 million cells and stored in liquid nitrogen. The Qiagen AllPrep DNA/RNA Mini kit was used for genomic DNA extraction.

Two independent genomic DNA replicates were amplified for each sample, with approximately 0.5 ug used for blood and about 1.5 ug for tumor or normal breast. Following the manufacturer's instructions, the ImmunoSeq Intro kit was used to carry out TCRB sequencing on genomic DNA. Multiplex PCR ran 30 to 40 cycles with proprietary primers and spike-in control sequences for absolute quantification. Single-end 150-bp reads were used to sequence an 87-bp fragment covering the CDR3 and the flanking V and J genes. Seven samples, with two replicates for each sample, were multiplexed per lane of an Illumina MiSeq using version 3.0 chemistry. The paper's processing steps were these. Raw data were processed with the vendor's proprietary pipeline, and both replicates were merged into a single result per sample. A clonotype was defined as productive rearrangements that share the same V-gene family, CDR3 amino acid sequence and J-gene segment. Clonality was calculated as 1 minus the normalized Shannon entropy (Pielou evenness) of TCRB abundances. T cell density was estimated by dividing total templates by the number of input cells inferred from the DNA input amount. Total repertoire diversity and clonality were estimated with Recon using default parameters. Tumor-enriched clonotypes were defined as having over 0.1% abundance in tumor and at least 32-fold higher abundance than in normal breast. This is the immuneACCESS table as TCRdb keeps it, with only in-frame sequences that have V and J called. A part of the clones is gone; compared with another copy, unresolved V genes explain less than half, and the rest is unexplained. V, J and clone size reflect that table, while D and trimming were determined from the DNA. In this sample the table shows under 45,000 clones, approximately 78% of which occur a single time. Clones ranked in the top ten supply roughly 7.9% of the sample.

The V gene is TRBV4-1 and the J gene is TRBJ2-7, and 7 bases in between align with TRBD2. The sequenced material came from blood. The sequence was obtained from a person aged 45 to 59 with breast cancer. The nucleotide sequence is given as TGCGCCAGCAGCCAAGAACCCTTCAGGGAGGGGCCCTACGAGCAGTACTTC. Translated, it gives CASSQEPFREGPYEQYF.